The 6 T cell receptor beta chains given below trace back to one sample, sequenced in a study of response to subunit inactivated influenza vaccine. Via MiXCR, TCRdb re-called the RT-PCR reads, giving one row per CDR3 protein. The sample includes 600,000 to 850,000 distinct CDR3 sequences, approximately 14% of them seen just once. Sequenced material: PBMCs from blood, taken around two weeks before vaccination. Receptor source: a man aged 45-65 years who received an inactivated influenza vaccine.

The chain uses TRBV2 and TRBJ2-7; 9 positions agree with TRBD2. The V and J ends lost 6 bases and 6 bases, in that order; junction bases with no gene match: 9. The CDR3 sequence is 14 residues long. Germline CDR1 and CDR2: SNHLY and FYNNEI. In DNA form, the CDR3 reads TGTGCCAGCAGCAAAGCGGGAGGAATTAGCGAGCAGTACTTC. Translating it yields CASSKAGGISEQYF.

This clonotype was recorded many times. This chain links TRBV20-1 with TRBJ2-5, with 11 bases fitting TRBD2. The germline V gene has CDR1 DFQATT and CDR2 SNEGSKA (reference sequence). The CDR3 contains 16 residues. The J segment lost 1 base and the V segment lost 0 bases, leaving 4 bases of the junction unmatched. This chain's CDR3 is CSARDLTSGTQETQYF. CDR3 bases: TGCAGTGCTAGAGATCTGACTAGCGGGACCCAAGAGACCCAGTACTTC.

The chain combines TRBV2 with TRBJ1-1, with D unresolved. Trimming removed 6 bases at V and 2 bases at J, with 10 bases between. Germline loops: CDR1 SNHLY, CDR2 FYNNEI. The CDR3 is 13 residues long. The CDR3 region is CASSSEFNTEAFF. The CDR3 DNA reads as TGTGCCAGCAGCAGTGAATTTAACACTGAAGCTTTCTTT. The complete variable domain, with remaining parts taken from reference TRBV2 and TRBJ1-1, reads EPEVTQTPSHQVTQMGQEVILRCVPISNHLYFYWYRQILGQKVEFLVSFYNNEISEKSEIFDDQFSVERPDGSNFTLKIRSTKLEDSAMYFCASSSEFNTEAFFGQGTRLTVV.

V is TRBV28 and J is TRBJ2-7, with TRBD1 matching over 8 bases. This CDR3 is built from 14 residues. The germline V gene has CDR1 MDHEN and CDR2 SYDVKM. Unmatched junction bases numbered 2, after V lost 0 bases and J lost 4 bases. CDR3 protein: CASSLWTGAYEQYF. CDR3 DNA: TGTGCCAGCAGTTTATGGACAGGGGCTTACGAGCAGTACTTC.

This clonotype was detected a few times. The J gene is TRBJ2-7, the V gene TRBV6-2 or TRBV6-3; 7 bases are shared with TRBD1. The CDR3 length is 14 residues. V lost 7 bases, J lost 0 bases, and 6 bases stayed unmatched. CDR1 is MNHEY, CDR2 SVGEGT, per germline. CDR3 protein: CASKGQVGSYEQYF. CDR3 bases: TGTGCCAGCAAAGGACAGGTAGGCTCCTACGAGCAGTACTTC.

This sequence joins TRBV4-2 and TRBJ2-7, with D uncertain. V lost 0 bases to trimming and J lost 4 bases, with 7 bases between them. The length of the CDR3 is 13 residues. Germline CDR1 LGHNA, CDR2 YNFKEQ. Here the CDR3 DNA reads TGTGCCAGCAGCCAAGACGGCTGGTACGAGCAGTACTTC. Protein: CASSQDGWYEQYF.